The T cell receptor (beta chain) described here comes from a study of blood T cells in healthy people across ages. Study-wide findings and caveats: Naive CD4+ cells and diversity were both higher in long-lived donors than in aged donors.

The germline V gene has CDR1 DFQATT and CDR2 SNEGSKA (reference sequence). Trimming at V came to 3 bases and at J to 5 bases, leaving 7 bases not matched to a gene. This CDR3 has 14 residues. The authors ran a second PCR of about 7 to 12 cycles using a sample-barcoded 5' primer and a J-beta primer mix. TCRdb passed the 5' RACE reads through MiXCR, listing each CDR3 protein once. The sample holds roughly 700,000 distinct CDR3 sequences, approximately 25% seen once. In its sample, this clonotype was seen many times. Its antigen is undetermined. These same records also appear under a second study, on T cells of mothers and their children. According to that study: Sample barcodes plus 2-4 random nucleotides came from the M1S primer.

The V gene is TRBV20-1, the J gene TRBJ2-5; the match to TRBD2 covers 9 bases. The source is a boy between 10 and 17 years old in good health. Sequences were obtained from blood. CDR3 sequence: CSARELAGVETQYF. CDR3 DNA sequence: TGCAGTGCTAGGGAATTAGCGGGAGTGGAGACCCAGTACTTC.